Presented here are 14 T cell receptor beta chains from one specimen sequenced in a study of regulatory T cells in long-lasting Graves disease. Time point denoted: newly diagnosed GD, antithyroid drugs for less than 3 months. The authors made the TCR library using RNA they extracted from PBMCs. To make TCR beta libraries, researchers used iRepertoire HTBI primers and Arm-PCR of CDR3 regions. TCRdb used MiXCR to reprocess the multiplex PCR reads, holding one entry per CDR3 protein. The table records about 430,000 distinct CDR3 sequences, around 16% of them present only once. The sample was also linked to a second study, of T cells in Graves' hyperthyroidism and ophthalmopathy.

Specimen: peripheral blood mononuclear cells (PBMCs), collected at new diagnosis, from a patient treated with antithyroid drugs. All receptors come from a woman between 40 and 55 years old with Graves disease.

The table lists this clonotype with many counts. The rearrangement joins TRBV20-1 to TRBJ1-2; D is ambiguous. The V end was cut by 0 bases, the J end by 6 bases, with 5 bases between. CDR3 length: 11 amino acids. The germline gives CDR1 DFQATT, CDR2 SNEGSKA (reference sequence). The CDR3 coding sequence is TGCAGTGCTAGAGACCCGGATGGCTACACCTTC. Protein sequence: CSARDPDGYTF.

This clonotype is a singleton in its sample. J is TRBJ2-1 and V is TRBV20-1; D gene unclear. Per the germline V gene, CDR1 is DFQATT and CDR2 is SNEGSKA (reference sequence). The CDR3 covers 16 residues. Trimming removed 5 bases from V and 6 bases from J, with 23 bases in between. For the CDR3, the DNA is TGCAGTGCTGGACCCTCCTTTGCGGCTGCCTTCAATGAGCAGTTCTTC. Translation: CSAGPSFAAAFNEQFF.

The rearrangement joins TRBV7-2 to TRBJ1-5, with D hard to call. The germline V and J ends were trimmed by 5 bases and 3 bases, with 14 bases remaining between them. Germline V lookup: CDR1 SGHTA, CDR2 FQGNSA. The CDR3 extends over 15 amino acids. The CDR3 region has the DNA TGTGCCAGCAGCCACACGATGGGAATCAATCAGCCCCAGCATTTT. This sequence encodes CASSHTMGINQPQHF.

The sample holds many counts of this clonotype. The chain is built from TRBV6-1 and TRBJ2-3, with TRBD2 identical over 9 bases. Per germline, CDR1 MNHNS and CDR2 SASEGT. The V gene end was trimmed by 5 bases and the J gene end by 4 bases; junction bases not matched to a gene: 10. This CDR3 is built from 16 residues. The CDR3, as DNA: TGTGCCAGCAGTCCTGCCCCCGGGACTAGCTCAGATACGCAGTATTTT. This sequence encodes CASSPAPGTSSDTQYF.

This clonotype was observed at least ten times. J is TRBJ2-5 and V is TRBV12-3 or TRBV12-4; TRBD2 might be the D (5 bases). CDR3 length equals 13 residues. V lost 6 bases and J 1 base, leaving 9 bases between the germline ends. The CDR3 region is CASSPGFQETQYF. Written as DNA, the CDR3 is TGTGCCAGCAGCCCGGGGTTCCAAGAGACCCAGTACTTC.

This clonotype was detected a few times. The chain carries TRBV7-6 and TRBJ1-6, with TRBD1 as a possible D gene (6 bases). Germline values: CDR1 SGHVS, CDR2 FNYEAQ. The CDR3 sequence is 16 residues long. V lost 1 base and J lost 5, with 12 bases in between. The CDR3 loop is CASSLGEGGNNSPLHF. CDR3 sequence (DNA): TGTGCCAGCAGCTTAGGAGAGGGGGGTAATAATTCACCCCTCCACTTT.

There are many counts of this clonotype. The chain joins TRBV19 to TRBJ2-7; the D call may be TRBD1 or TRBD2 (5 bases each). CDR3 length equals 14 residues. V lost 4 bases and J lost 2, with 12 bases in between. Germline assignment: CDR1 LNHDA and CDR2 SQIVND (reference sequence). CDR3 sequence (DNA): TGTGCCAGTAGTAATGGGGGACGTGCCTACGAGCAGTACTTC. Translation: CASSNGGRAYEQYF.

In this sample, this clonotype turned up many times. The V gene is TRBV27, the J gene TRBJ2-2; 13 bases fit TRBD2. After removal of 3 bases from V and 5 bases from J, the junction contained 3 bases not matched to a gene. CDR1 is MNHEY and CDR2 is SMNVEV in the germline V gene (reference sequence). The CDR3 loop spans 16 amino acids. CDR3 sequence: CASSLGLAGSTGELFF. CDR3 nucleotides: TGTGCCAGCAGTTTGGGACTAGCGGGATCTACCGGGGAGCTGTTTTTT.

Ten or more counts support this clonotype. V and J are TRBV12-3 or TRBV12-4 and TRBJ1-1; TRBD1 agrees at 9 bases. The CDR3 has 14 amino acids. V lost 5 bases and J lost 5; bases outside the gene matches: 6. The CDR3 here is CASSPGTGLTEAFF. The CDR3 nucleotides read TGTGCCAGCAGTCCGGGGACAGGGCTAACTGAAGCTTTCTTT.

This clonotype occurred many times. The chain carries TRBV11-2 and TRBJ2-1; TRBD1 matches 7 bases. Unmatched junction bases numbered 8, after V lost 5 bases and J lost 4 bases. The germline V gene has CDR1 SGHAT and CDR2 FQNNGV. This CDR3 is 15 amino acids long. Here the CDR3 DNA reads TGTGCCAGCAGCCCATACGGGACAGAATACAATGAGCAGTTCTTC. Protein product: CASSPYGTEYNEQFF.

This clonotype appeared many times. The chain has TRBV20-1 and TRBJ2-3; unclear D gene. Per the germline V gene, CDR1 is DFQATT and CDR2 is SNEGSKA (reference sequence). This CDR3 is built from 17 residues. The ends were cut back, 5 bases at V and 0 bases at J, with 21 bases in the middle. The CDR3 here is CSAAFPSSSWSTDTQYF. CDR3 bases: TGCAGTGCTGCCTTCCCCTCGAGTAGTTGGAGCACAGATACGCAGTATTTT.

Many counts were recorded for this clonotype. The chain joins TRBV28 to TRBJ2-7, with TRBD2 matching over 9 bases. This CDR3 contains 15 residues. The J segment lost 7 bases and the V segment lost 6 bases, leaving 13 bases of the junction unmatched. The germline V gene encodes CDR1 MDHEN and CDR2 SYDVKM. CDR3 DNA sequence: TGTGCCAGCAGACTATCTGGCGGGAGGGCGGGGGAGCAGTACTTC. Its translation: CASRLSGGRAGEQYF. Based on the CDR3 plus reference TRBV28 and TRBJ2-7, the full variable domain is DVKVTQSSRYLVKRTGEKVFLECVQDMDHENMFWYRQDPGLGLRLIYFSYDVKMKEKGDIPEGYSVSREKKERFSLILESASTNQTSMYLCASRLSGGRAGEQYFGPGTRLTVT.

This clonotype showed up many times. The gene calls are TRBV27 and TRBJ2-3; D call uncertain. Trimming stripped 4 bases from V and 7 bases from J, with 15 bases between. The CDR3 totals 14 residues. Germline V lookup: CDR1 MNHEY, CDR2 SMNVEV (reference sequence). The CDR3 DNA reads TGTGCCAGCAGTTACGGAAGTTTTAGGAATACGCAGTATTTT. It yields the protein CASSYGSFRNTQYF.

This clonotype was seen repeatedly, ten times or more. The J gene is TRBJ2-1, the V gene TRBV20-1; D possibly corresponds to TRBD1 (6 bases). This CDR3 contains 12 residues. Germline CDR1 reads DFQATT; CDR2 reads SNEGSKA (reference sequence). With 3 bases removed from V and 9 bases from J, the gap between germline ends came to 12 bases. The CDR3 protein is CSARATGSEQFF. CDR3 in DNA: TGCAGTGCTAGGGCGACAGGAAGTGAGCAGTTCTTC.